These 14 T cell receptor beta chains share one sample of origin, sequenced in a study of identical twins. TCRdb reanalysed the 5' RACE reads using MiXCR and keeps one entry per CDR3 protein. The data hold approximately 1.8 million distinct CDR3 sequences, with about 30% observed a single time. The sequenced material came from cord blood. The receptors were gathered from a newborn girl in good health.

The rearrangement links TRBV5-1 to TRBJ2-3, with a weak D call TRBD2 (6 bases). This CDR3 is 14 amino acids long. Trimming pared 4 bases from V and 6 bases from J, leaving 15 bases between. Germline CDR1 SGHRS, CDR2 YFSETQ. CDR3 loop: CASSPRGTPDTQYF. The CDR3, as DNA: TGCGCCAGCAGCCCACGGGGGACTCCCGATACGCAGTATTTT.

V usage is TRBV6-2 or TRBV6-3 and J usage is TRBJ1-2; D is ambiguous. The CDR3 has 15 residues. Per the germline V gene, CDR1 is MNHEY and CDR2 is SVGEGT. V dropped 0 bases and J dropped 0 bases, with 8 bases sitting between them. The CDR3 coding sequence is TGTGCCAGCAGTTACTCTTATCCCACTAACTATGGCTACACCTTC. Translating it yields CASSYSYPTNYGYTF.

This clonotype was seen many times. This chain joins TRBV20-1 and TRBJ2-3; 9 nucleotides agree with TRBD2. V shed 8 bases and J 0 bases; nucleotides not matched to a gene: 21. Germline values: CDR1 DFQATT, CDR2 SNEGSKA (reference sequence). This CDR3 is 19 amino acids long. Written as DNA, the CDR3 is TGCAGTACGGATCAAGGGACTAGCATAGATCCAGCTAGCACAGATACGCAGTATTTT. Translated: CSTDQGTSIDPASTDTQYF.

The chain couples TRBV4-2 to TRBJ2-5; weak D call: TRBD2 (5 bases). There are 20 residues in the CDR3. Between the trimmed V and J ends, which lost 0 bases and 5 bases, there was a span of 28 bases. Germline V lookup: CDR1 LGHNA, CDR2 YNFKEQ. CDR3 in amino acids: CASSQDPKTNPKLVWETQYF. The CDR3 nucleotides read TGTGCCAGCAGCCAAGATCCCAAAACTAACCCCAAACTAGTGTGGGAGACCCAGTACTTC.

The chain links TRBV27 to TRBJ1-1; tentative D call: TRBD1 (6 bases). CDR3 size: 14 residues. Trimming shortened V by 2 bases and J by 4 bases, and 11 bases separated the two germline ends. Germline values: CDR1 MNHEY, CDR2 SMNVEV (reference sequence). CDR3 coding DNA: TGTGCCAGCAGTTTAGCCCCAGGGGCCACTGAAGCTTTCTTT. Translated: CASSLAPGATEAFF.

This clonotype was seen more than once but under ten times. The V call is TRBV5-1, the J call TRBJ1-2, with D unclear. The germline gives CDR1 SGHRS, CDR2 YFSETQ. The CDR3 sequence is 13 residues long. The V end was cut by 1 base, the J end by 3 bases, with 7 bases between. The CDR3 here is CASSLRLDYGYTF. For the CDR3, the DNA is TGCGCCAGCAGCTTGCGGTTGGACTATGGCTACACCTTC.

This clonotype was seen a few times. This rearrangement joins TRBV7-2 to TRBJ2-5, with D uncertain. The V end lost 1 base, the J end lost 5 bases, and 11 bases lay between the germline ends. The CDR3 runs to 14 residues. CDR1 and CDR2 from the germline V gene are SGHTA and FQGNSA. This CDR3 is CASSLDTGTETQYF. In nucleotides, the CDR3 is TGTGCCAGCAGCTTAGATACGGGTACGGAGACCCAGTACTTC.

CDR3 sequence: CASSQDLAASSYNEQFF. In nucleotides, the CDR3 is TGTGCCAGCAGCCAAGATTTGGCAGCGAGCTCCTACAATGAGCAGTTCTTC. The chain carries TRBV4-2 and TRBJ2-1, with D unresolved. Germline V gives CDR1 LGHNA, CDR2 YNFKEQ. V was shortened by 0 bases and J by 0 bases, with 12 bases between the two germline ends. This CDR3 is built from 17 residues.

The chain recombines TRBV13 with TRBJ2-5; 7 nucleotides align to TRBD1. The end of the DNA aligns better with TRBJ2-7, so the J call may be wrong. Germline CDR1 and CDR2: PRHDT and FYEKMQ (reference sequence). The CDR3 extends over 15 amino acids. CDR3 protein: CASSSSTGTHYEQYF. In DNA form, the CDR3 reads TGTGCCAGCAGCTCGTCGACAGGGACCCACTACGAGCAGTACTTC.

The chain couples TRBV2 to TRBJ2-1; TRBD2 matches at 11 bases. Germline lookup yields CDR1 SNHLY and CDR2 FYNNEI. Germline trimming cut 6 bases from V and 4 bases from J; bases unmatched to any gene: 8. CDR3 length equals 16 residues. For the CDR3, the DNA is TGTGCCAGCAGCCATACTAGCGGGAGTAATTACAATGAGCAGTTCTTC. Protein product: CASSHTSGSNYNEQFF. Together with reference TRBV2 and TRBJ2-1, the CDR3 gives the full variable domain: EPEVTQTPSHQVTQMGQEVILRCVPISNHLYFYWYRQILGQKVEFLVSFYNNEISEKSEIFDDQFSVERPDGSNFTLKIRSTKLEDSAMYFCASSHTSGSNYNEQFFGPGTRLTVL.

This clonotype appeared a few times. The chain employs TRBV30 and TRBJ2-5; no definite D call. This CDR3 has 13 amino acids. Trimming took 5 bases from V and 1 from J, leaving 11 bases between them. Germline values: CDR1 GTSNPN, CDR2 SVGIG (reference sequence). Here the CDR3 reads CAWGRHLQETQYF. The CDR3, as DNA: TGTGCCTGGGGTAGGCACCTCCAAGAGACCCAGTACTTC.

This clonotype occurred many times. The V and J genes are TRBV5-1 and TRBJ2-5; the D is unclear. The CDR3 loop spans 13 amino acids. In germline, CDR1 is SGHRS, CDR2 YFSETQ. The V and J ends lost 0 bases and 5 bases respectively, with 8 bases between them. The CDR3 DNA sequence: TGCGCCAGCAGCTTGGACACCAGCGAGACCCAGTACTTC. Encoded protein: CASSLDTSETQYF.

V is TRBV12-3 or TRBV12-4 and J is TRBJ1-5; D not certain. This CDR3 has 13 residues. The V and J ends lost 4 bases and 8 bases respectively, with 12 bases between them. CDR3 nucleotides: TGTGCCAGCAGTTCTTCCGGGGAGAAGCCCCAGCATTTT. It specifies CASSSSGEKPQHF.

There are many counts of this clonotype. The chain is built from TRBV4-2 and TRBJ2-3, with 7 bases identical to TRBD2. CDR1 and CDR2 (germline): LGHNA, YNFKEQ. The CDR3 consists of 15 residues. Trimming cost V 0 bases and J 0 bases; bases outside gene matches: 0. CDR3 loop: CASSQDSGSTDTQYF. The CDR3 region has the DNA TGTGCCAGCAGCCAAGATAGCGGGAGCACAGATACGCAGTATTTT.